This T cell receptor (beta chain) was identified in a study of cytomegalovirus exposure and HLA in healthy donors. Across the whole study: An earlier analysis identified 120 million or so unique TCR beta sequences in approximately 190 million T cells.

The CDR3 consists of 14 residues. CDR1 is SQVTM, CDR2 ANQGSEA, per germline. V shed 4 bases and J 4 bases; nucleotides not matched to a gene: 4. Regarding this clone: Its specificity is unknown.

A multiplex PCR was run with 60 Vbeta primers and 13 Jbeta primers. Sequencing used immunoSEQ multiplex PCR; TCRdb keeps in-frame clones, though not all of them. The sample carries more than 85,000 clones, 70% to 90% recorded once. Study-level findings and limits: According to reports, the classifier identified cytomegalovirus status with high specificity and sensitivity. Most observed TCR sequences were rare, whereas some public TCRs were detected in many donors. By a later analysis, the bulk of CMV-associated TCR beta chains appeared HLA-restricted.

Sequencing used PBMCs. The origin of this receptor is a man in his forties in good health and CMV-seronegative. The chain couples TRBV29-1 to TRBJ2-1; TRBD1 aligns across 10 bases. This chain's CDR3 is CSVVGTGVYNEQFF. Here the CDR3 DNA reads TGCAGCGTTGTGGGGACAGGGGTTTACAATGAGCAGTTCTTC.